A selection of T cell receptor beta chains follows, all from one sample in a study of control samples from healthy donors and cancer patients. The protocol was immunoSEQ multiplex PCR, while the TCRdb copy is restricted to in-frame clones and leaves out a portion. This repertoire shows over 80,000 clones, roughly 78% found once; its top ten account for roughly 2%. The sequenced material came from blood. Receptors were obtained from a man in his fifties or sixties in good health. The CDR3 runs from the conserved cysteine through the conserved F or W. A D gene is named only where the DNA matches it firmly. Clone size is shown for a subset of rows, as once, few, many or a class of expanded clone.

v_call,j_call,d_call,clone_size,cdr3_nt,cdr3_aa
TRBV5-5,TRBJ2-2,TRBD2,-,TGTGCCAGCAGTTGGCACACTAGCGGGGTCACCGGGGAGCTGTTTTTT,CASSWHTSGVTGELFF
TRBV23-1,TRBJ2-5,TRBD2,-,TGCGCCAGCAGTCAACCCCGGCTCTCCCGACTAGCGGGGGACCAAGAGACCCAGTACTTC,CASSQPRLSRLAGDQETQYF
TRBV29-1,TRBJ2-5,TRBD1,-,TGCAGCGGGCGGGACAGGGGGCTAATAGAGACCCAGTACTTC,CSGRDRGLIETQYF
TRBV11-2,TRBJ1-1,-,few,TGTGCCAGCAGCTTAAGTCCGGGATCGAACACTGAAGCTTTCTTT,CASSLSPGSNTEAFF
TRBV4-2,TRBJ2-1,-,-,TGTGCCAGCAGCCAAGAGGCACCTCTTAGCTCCTACAATGAGCAGTTCTTC,CASSQEAPLSSYNEQFF
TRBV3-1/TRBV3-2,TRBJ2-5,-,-,TGTGCCAGCAGCCAAGTTGGGCAAGAGACCCAGTACTTC,CASSQVGQETQYF
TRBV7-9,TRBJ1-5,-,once,TGTGCCAGCGCGGGACCGGCGGGCAATCAGCCCCAGCATTTT,CASAGPAGNQPQHF
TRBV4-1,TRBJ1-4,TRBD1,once,TGCGCCAGCAGCCAATCAACCGGGACAGGGATAGTAAAACTGTTTTTT,CASSQSTGTGIVKLFF
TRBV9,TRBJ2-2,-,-,TGTGCCAGCAGCGCAGAGACAGCCCCGGGGTCGCCGGGGGAGCTGTTTTTT,CASSAETAPGSPGELFF
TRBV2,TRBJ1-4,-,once,TGTGCCAGCAGTGAGCCCCTTGACAGGGAAAAACTGTTTTTT,CASSEPLDREKLFF
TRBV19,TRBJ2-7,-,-,TGTGCCAGTAGTATAGATACGGGTGGTCGCGGCGAGCAGTACTTC,CASSIDTGGRGEQYF
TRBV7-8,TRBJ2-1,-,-,TGTGCCAGCAGTCGCCTTACCGGGACAGGCGGAGCGGGAGTGGGGTACAATGAGCAGTTCTTC,CASSRLTGTGGAGVGYNEQFF
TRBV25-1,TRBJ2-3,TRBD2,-,TGTGCCAGCAGTGTTGGACTAGCGGGAGGGCCACAAGATACGCAGTATTTT,CASSVGLAGGPQDTQYF
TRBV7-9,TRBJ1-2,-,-,TGTGCCAGCAGCCCCCCCGGTGGTGGCTACACCTTC,CASSPPGGGYTF
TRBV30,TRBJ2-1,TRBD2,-,TGTGCCTGGAGAGGGGCGGGAGGGCCGGATGAGCAGTTCTTC,CAWRGAGGPDEQFF
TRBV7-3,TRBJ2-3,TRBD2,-,TGTGCCAGCAGCTTCCGCGGGGGGGCAACAGATACGCAGTATTTT,CASSFRGGATDTQYF
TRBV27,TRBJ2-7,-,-,TGTGCCAGCAGGGCCGGGACGGTGAGCTCCTACGAGCAGTACTTC,CASRAGTVSSYEQYF
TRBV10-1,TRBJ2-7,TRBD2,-,TGCGCCAGTTCTAGCGGGGGATACGAGCAGTACTTC,CASSSGGYEQYF
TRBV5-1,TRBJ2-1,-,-,TGCGCCAGCAGCTTGCGTGGGGGGCTGGGTATAAATGAGCAGTTCTTC,CASSLRGGLGINEQFF
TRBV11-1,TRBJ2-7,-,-,TGTGCCAGCAGCTTAAGGGGATCCTACGAGCAGTACTTC,CASSLRGSYEQYF
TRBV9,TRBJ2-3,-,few,TGTGCCAGCAGCGTAGCTCCTAGCGTAAGTACGCAGTATTTT,CASSVAPSVSTQYF
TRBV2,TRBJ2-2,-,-,TGTGCCAGCAGTGAAGAAAGGCCGAGTCTTCGATGGACCGGGGAGCTGTTTTTT,CASSEERPSLRWTGELFF
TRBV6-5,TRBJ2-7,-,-,TGTGCCAGCAGTAAGACGACAGGAAGCTCCTACGAGCAGTACTTC,CASSKTTGSSYEQYF
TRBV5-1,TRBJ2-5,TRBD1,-,TGCGCCAGCAGCTTGGGGACAGGCATAAAAGAGACCCAGTACTTC,CASSLGTGIKETQYF
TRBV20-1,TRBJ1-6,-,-,TGCAGTGCTAGCCATGATTCACCCCTCCACTTT,CSASHDSPLHF
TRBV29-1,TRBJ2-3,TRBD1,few,TGCAGCGCCCCGACAGGGGGCACAGATACGCAGTATTTT,CSAPTGGTDTQYF
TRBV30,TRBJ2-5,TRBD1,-,TGTGCCTGGAGGACCTTAAGGACAGGCCCAAGGGCCCAGTACTTC,CAWRTLRTGPRAQYF
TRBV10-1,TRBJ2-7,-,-,TGCGCCAGCAGTCGTGGGACAACACCCTACGAGCAGTACTTC,CASSRGTTPYEQYF
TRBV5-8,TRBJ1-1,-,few,TGTGCCAGCAGCTTGCGTGCTACCAGAGCTTTCTTT,CASSLRATRAFF
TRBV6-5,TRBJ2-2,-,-,TGTGCCAGCTTCGCAGGGACGAACACCGGGGAGCTGTTTTTT,CASFAGTNTGELFF
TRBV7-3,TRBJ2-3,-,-,TGTGCCAGCAGCTTAGCGGGGGCCGCGGCAGATACGCAGTATTTT,CASSLAGAAADTQYF
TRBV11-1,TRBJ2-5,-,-,TGTGCCAGCAGCTTAGCTGGGACGGATCAAGAGACCCAGTACTTC,CASSLAGTDQETQYF
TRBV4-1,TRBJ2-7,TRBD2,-,TGCGCCAGCAGCCAAGGTCGCAGCGGGGATTTCTACGAGCAGTACTTC,CASSQGRSGDFYEQYF
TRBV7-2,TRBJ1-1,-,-,TGTGCCAGCAGCTTAGCACCGGGGGTAGAAGCTTTCTTT,CASSLAPGVEAFF
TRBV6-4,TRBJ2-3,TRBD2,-,TGTGCCAGCAGTGATTTTAGCGGGACAGATACGCAGTATTTT,CASSDFSGTDTQYF
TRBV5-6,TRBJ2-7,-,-,TGTGCCAGCAGCTTGAGCGACGAGCAGTACTTC,CASSLSDEQYF
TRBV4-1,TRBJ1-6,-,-,TGCGCCAGCAGCCAGTGGAAGGTGGGCTATAATTCACCCCTCCACTTT,CASSQWKVGYNSPLHF
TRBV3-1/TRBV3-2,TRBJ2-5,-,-,TGTGCCAGCCGGACAAAAGAGACCCAGTACTTC,CASRTKETQYF
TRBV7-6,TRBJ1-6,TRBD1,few,TGTGCCAGCAGCCCCGGCCAGGGGGCGCTCGGGTCACCCCTCCACTTT,CASSPGQGALGSPLHF
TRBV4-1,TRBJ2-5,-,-,TGCGCCAGCAGCCAAGGTGGTTCGGGGGTGTACCAAGAGACCCAGTACTTC,CASSQGGSGVYQETQYF
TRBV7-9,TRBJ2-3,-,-,TGTGCCAGCAGCTTAGTGGCGGGAAGGACAGATACGCAGTATTTT,CASSLVAGRTDTQYF
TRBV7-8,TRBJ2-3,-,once,TGTGCCAGCAGCCAAAGCACAGATACGCAGTATTTT,CASSQSTDTQYF
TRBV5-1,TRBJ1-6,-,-,TGCGCCAGCAGCTTCACAGGATCTGCTAATTCACCCCTCCACTTT,CASSFTGSANSPLHF
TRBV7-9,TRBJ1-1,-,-,TGTGCCAGCAGCTTAGGGATCAGGTCAGCGAACACTGAAGCTTTCTTT,CASSLGIRSANTEAFF
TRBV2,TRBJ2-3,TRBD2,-,TGTGCCAGCCCCATCCCGCTAGCGGGAGGGATAGATACGCAGTATTTT,CASPIPLAGGIDTQYF
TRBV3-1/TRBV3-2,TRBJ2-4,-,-,TGTGCCAGCAGCCAAGCTGGGCCAGCCAAAAACATTCAGTACTTC,CASSQAGPAKNIQYF
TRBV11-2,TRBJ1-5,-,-,TGTGCCAGCAGCTTGGATAGCAATCAGCCCCAGCATTTT,CASSLDSNQPQHF
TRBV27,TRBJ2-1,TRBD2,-,TGTGCCAGCAGTCGACGTCTAGCGGGGGGGCCTGGGGAGCAGTTCTTC,CASSRRLAGGPGEQFF
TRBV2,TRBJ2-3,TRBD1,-,TGTGCCAGCAGTTTGGTAGGGACAGGGGGCACAGATACGCAGTATTTT,CASSLVGTGGTDTQYF
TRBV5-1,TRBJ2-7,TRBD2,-,TGCGCCAGCAGCTTGGTGTGGACTAGCCCCGTCAGCGGCTCCTACGAGCAGTACTTC,CASSLVWTSPVSGSYEQYF
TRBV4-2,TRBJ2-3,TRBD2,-,TGTGCCAGCAGCCAAGATCTAGCGGGGGCAGATACGCAGTATTTT,CASSQDLAGADTQYF
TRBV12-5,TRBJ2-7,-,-,TGTGCTAGTGGTCGCGATTACGAGCAGTACTTC,CASGRDYEQYF
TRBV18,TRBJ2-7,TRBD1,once,TGTGCCAGCTCTAGCCGGGACAGGACTTACGAGCAGTACTTC,CASSSRDRTYEQYF
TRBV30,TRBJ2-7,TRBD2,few,TGTGCCTGGAGTGCCTTCGGGCGGGAGACGTACGAGCAGTACTTC,CAWSAFGRETYEQYF